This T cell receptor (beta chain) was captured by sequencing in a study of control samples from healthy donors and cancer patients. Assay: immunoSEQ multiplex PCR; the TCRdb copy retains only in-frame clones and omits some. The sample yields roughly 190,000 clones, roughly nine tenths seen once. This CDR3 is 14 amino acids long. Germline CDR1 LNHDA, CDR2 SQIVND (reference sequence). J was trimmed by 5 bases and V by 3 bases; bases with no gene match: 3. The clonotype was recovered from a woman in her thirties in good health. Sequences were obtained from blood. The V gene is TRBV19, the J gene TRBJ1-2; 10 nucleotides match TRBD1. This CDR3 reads CASSIDRGLYGYTF. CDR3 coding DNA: TGTGCCAGTAGTATCGACAGGGGGCTTTATGGCTACACCTTC.